This T cell receptor beta chain was sequenced during a study of shared clonotypes between healthy human individuals. As for this clone: The antigen is not known.

Study findings and constraints: Naive subsets typically showed greater estimated richness than memory subsets. Among donors, the sharing of clonotypes was expected to be influenced by sequencing depth. The study found lower generation probabilities in non-shared clonotypes than in those shared by all four donors.

Germline V CDR1 and CDR2: LNHDA, SQIVND (reference sequence). With 7 bases clipped from V and 1 base from J, the junction kept 9 bases outside the gene matches. CDR3 length: 15 amino acids. The authors loaded about 0.2 ug DNA, tens of thousands of T cell genomes, into sorted-subset replicate PCRs. Measured with immunoSEQ multiplex PCR; TCRdb has only the in-frame clones, and not every one. The sample records more than 2,000,000 clones, 80% to 95% being singletons. This TCR was sampled from a man aged 18 to 29 in good health. Some clones in this sample may be carry-over from other donors' samples. The sequenced material came from naive CD4+ T cells from PBMCs. Specified subset: CD45RA+ positively selected. The chain recombines TRBV19 with TRBJ1-1; 7 nucleotides align to TRBD1. The CDR3 loop is CASNPGTAGNTEAFF. CDR3 in DNA: TGTGCCAGTAATCCAGGGACAGCAGGGAACACTGAAGCTTTCTTT.